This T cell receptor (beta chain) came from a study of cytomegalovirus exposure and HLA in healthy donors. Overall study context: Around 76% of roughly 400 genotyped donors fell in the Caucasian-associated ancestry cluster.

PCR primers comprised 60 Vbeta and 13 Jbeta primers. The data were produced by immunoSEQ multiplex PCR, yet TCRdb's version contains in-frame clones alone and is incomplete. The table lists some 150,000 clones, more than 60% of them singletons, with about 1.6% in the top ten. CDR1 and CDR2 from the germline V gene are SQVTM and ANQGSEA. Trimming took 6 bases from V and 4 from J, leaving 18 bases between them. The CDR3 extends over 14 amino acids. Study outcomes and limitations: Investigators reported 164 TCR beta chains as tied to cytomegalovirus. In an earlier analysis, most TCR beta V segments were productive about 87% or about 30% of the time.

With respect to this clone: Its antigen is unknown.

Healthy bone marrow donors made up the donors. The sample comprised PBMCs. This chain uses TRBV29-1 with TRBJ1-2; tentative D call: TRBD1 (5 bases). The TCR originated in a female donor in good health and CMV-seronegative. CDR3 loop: CSVLQGSRSYGYTF. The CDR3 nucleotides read TGCAGCGTACTCCAGGGTAGTAGAAGCTATGGCTACACCTTC.